Each of the 22 T cell receptor beta chains below was sequenced from the same sample in a study of T-cell reconstitution after alpha-beta-depleted transplantation in children. Using unique molecular identifiers, the investigators prepared the TCRbeta library. One entry per CDR3 protein, called by TCRdb with MiXCR from the PCR reads. The sample gives 600,000 to 700,000 distinct CDR3 sequences, roughly 17% of which show up once; under 1.2% is in the top ten. The sample here was PBMCs from the stem cell graft donor, taken from the stem cell graft. All receptors come from a human donor who donated a stem cell graft to a child with acute myeloid leukemia.

This clonotype has more than one count but fewer than ten. The J gene is TRBJ1-5, the V gene TRBV11-2; TRBD1 aligns across 8 bases. The germline gives CDR1 SGHAT, CDR2 FQNNGV. This CDR3 is built from 15 residues. V lost 6 bases and J lost 2; bases outside the gene matches: 6. The CDR3 sequence: CASSSGGVGNQPQHF. The CDR3 DNA sequence: TGTGCCAGCAGTTCAGGGGGCGTCGGCAATCAGCCCCAGCATTTT.

In this sample, this clonotype turned up many times. This chain joins TRBV20-1 and TRBJ2-1, with TRBD1 as a possible D gene (6 bases). Per the germline V gene, CDR1 is DFQATT and CDR2 is SNEGSKA (reference sequence). This CDR3 spans 15 amino acids. V was clipped by 3 bases and J by 6 bases, with 18 bases between them. The CDR3 reads CSARGATGIGNEQFF. CDR3 in DNA: TGCAGTGCTAGGGGAGCTACAGGGATAGGCAATGAGCAGTTCTTC.

The table lists this clonotype with a few counts. The chain has TRBV12-5 and TRBJ2-5, with D maybe TRBD1 (5 bases). Germline lookup yields CDR1 LGHNT and CDR2 FRNRAP. The CDR3 consists of 13 residues. Trimming removed 6 bases from V and 5 bases from J, with 13 bases in between. CDR3 DNA: TGTGCTAGTGGCTTCAACAGGTTGGAGACCCAGTACTTC. This codes for CASGFNRLETQYF.

This clonotype was seen repeatedly, ten times or more. The chain carries TRBV12-3 or TRBV12-4 and TRBJ1-1; D possibly corresponds to TRBD1 (5 bases). The CDR3 runs 12 residues. V dropped 7 bases and J dropped 5 bases, with 11 bases sitting between them. The CDR3 region has the DNA TGTGCCAGCATCTCCGGGGGGACTGAAGCTTTCTTT. This translates into CASISGGTEAFF.

This clonotype was detected many times. The chain couples TRBV20-1 to TRBJ2-5, with D tentatively TRBD1 (7 bases). The CDR3 consists of 13 residues. The germline V gene encodes CDR1 DFQATT and CDR2 SNEGSKA (reference sequence). V lost 5 bases to trimming and J lost 5 bases, with 15 bases between them. The CDR3 here is CSAPPSGGETQYF. CDR3 nucleotides: TGCAGTGCTCCCCCCTCAGGGGGGGAGACCCAGTACTTC.

The gene calls are TRBV15 and TRBJ1-4; perhaps TRBD1 as D (5 bases). The V end lost 5 bases, the J end lost 3 bases, and 13 bases lay between the germline ends. This CDR3 is built from 15 residues. Germline-derived CDR1 and CDR2 are LNHNV and YYDKDF (reference sequence). The chain's CDR3 is CATSRKGAANEKLFF. The CDR3 nucleotides are TGTGCCACCAGCCGCAAAGGGGCGGCTAATGAAAAACTGTTTTTT.

This clonotype came up a few times. The chain combines TRBV24-1 with TRBJ2-6; D is unresolved. Germline V lookup: CDR1 KGHDR, CDR2 SFDVKD. V was cut by 10 bases and J by 0 bases, with 12 bases left in between. The CDR3 is 15 residues long. The CDR3 here is CATGLLLSGANVLTF. The CDR3 nucleotides read TGTGCCACTGGCCTGCTGCTCTCTGGGGCCAACGTCCTGACTTTC.

This sequence joins TRBV20-1 and TRBJ1-3; weak D call: TRBD1 (5 bases). Trimming removed 3 bases from V and 5 bases from J, with 17 bases in between. The CDR3 spans 15 residues. Germline V gives CDR1 DFQATT, CDR2 SNEGSKA (reference sequence). The CDR3 loop is CSASMWGQGRNTIYF. CDR3 DNA: TGCAGTGCTAGCATGTGGGGTCAGGGAAGAAACACCATATATTTT.

This sequence joins TRBV29-1 and TRBJ2-3; 11 nucleotides agree with TRBD2. Germline values: CDR1 SQVTM, CDR2 ANQGSEA. CDR3 length: 16 residues. Trimming cost V 3 bases and J 2 bases; bases outside gene matches: 7. Written as DNA, the CDR3 is TGCAGCGTTGAGCTACTAGCGGGGGACACCACAGATACGCAGTATTTT. It is translated as CSVELLAGDTTDTQYF.

This clonotype was detected ten times or more. The rearrangement uses TRBV29-1 and TRBJ1-4; 8 bases fit TRBD1. This CDR3 has 10 residues. Per the germline V gene, CDR1 is SQVTM and CDR2 is ANQGSEA. J was trimmed by 13 bases and V by 7 bases; bases with no gene match: 5. For the CDR3, the DNA is TGCAGCGCTACTGACAGGGGACTGTTTTTT. Its protein product is CSATDRGLFF.

Ten or more counts support this clonotype. The J gene is TRBJ2-3, the V gene TRBV20-1; TRBD2 aligns across 9 bases. The length of the CDR3 is 15 residues. The junction had 10 bases not matched to a gene; V was cut back by 3 bases and J by 6 bases. Per germline, CDR1 DFQATT and CDR2 SNEGSKA (reference sequence). The CDR3 nucleotides read TGCAGTGCTAGTAAGAGCGGGGGGCTTGAGGATACGCAGTATTTT. Translated: CSASKSGGLEDTQYF.

This clonotype has ten or more counts. The chain has TRBV20-1 and TRBJ1-2, with D perhaps matching TRBD1 (6 bases). The germline V and J ends were trimmed by 5 bases and 6 bases, with 19 bases remaining between them. The CDR3 is 14 amino acids. CDR1 and CDR2 (germline): DFQATT, SNEGSKA (reference sequence). The DNA for the CDR3 is TGCAGTGCTGCATTCAGGGGAGATAAGGATGGCTACACCTTC. Its translation: CSAAFRGDKDGYTF.

The rearrangement uses TRBV7-2 and TRBJ1-4; D may be TRBD1 (5 bases). V gave up 5 bases and J gave up 7 bases, with 17 bases separating them. There are 15 residues in the CDR3. CDR1 SGHTA and CDR2 FQGNSA come from the germline V gene. Written as DNA, the CDR3 is TGTGCCAGCAGCCAGTTACCTGGGGCTGGTGAAAAACTGTTTTTT. Translated, it gives CASSQLPGAGEKLFF.

This clonotype came up many times. The chain employs TRBV29-1 and TRBJ2-1; 7 bases map to TRBD1. The ends lost 7 bases at V and 5 bases at J; junction bases unmatched: 8. The V gene's germline CDR1 is SQVTM and CDR2 ANQGSEA. The CDR3 sequence is 13 residues long. For the CDR3, the DNA is TGCAGCGCCACAGGGGCTTGGGACAATGAGCAGTTCTTC. Amino acid sequence: CSATGAWDNEQFF.

The chain is built from TRBV12-3 or TRBV12-4 and TRBJ1-3; D unclear. V was shortened by 5 bases and J by 2 bases, with 7 bases between the two germline ends. The CDR3 length is 13 residues. The CDR3 loop is CASSPFAGNTIYF. Written as DNA, the CDR3 is TGTGCCAGCAGTCCCTTTGCTGGAAACACCATATATTTT.

This clonotype occurred many times. The gene calls are TRBV5-1 and TRBJ2-1; D gene unclear. The V gene's germline CDR1 is SGHRS and CDR2 YFSETQ. The germline V and J ends were trimmed by 2 bases and 12 bases, with 9 bases remaining between them. The CDR3 length is 11 residues. CDR3 protein: CASSFGSRQFF. The CDR3, as DNA: TGCGCCAGCAGCTTTGGCAGTAGGCAGTTCTTC.

This clonotype was observed a few times. The CDR3 region has the DNA TGCAGTGCTCGTTGGACAGGGGTTAGCAATCAGCCCCAGCATTTT. Translated, it gives CSARWTGVSNQPQHF. The V call is TRBV20-1, the J call TRBJ1-5, with 9 bases that match TRBD1. Germline lookup yields CDR1 DFQATT and CDR2 SNEGSKA (reference sequence). This CDR3 is 15 amino acids long. V gave up 5 bases and J gave up 0 bases; unmatched junction bases: 5.

This clonotype has ten or more counts. V usage is TRBV29-1 and J usage is TRBJ2-5; no definite D call. V dropped 5 bases and J dropped 3 bases, with 16 bases sitting between them. Germline V lookup: CDR1 SQVTM, CDR2 ANQGSEA. The CDR3 is 14 amino acids. The CDR3 here is CSVTPGGSKETQYF. DNA of the CDR3: TGCAGCGTTACTCCCGGTGGCTCGAAAGAGACCCAGTACTTC.

This clonotype was counted ten times or more. The rearrangement uses TRBV29-1 and TRBJ2-1, with TRBD1 matching 8 bases. The V and J ends lost 4 bases and 4 bases, in that order; junction bases with no gene match: 6. This CDR3 comprises 14 residues. Germline CDR1 SQVTM, CDR2 ANQGSEA. The CDR3 bases are TGCAGCGTTGGGCACAGGGGGGTTTACAATGAGCAGTTCTTC. It yields the protein CSVGHRGVYNEQFF.

CDR3 in amino acids: CASSGEIGNSPLHF. CDR3 bases: TGTGCCAGCAGCGGAGAAATTGGCAATTCACCCCTCCACTTT. The V and J genes are TRBV4-2 and TRBJ1-6; D remains ambiguous. This CDR3 is 14 amino acids long. Between the trimmed V and J ends, which lost 5 bases and 7 bases, there was a span of 12 bases. Looked up from germline, CDR1 is LGHNA and CDR2 is YNFKEQ.

In its sample, this clonotype was seen a few times. The chain combines TRBV21-1 with TRBJ2-1; the table's D call TRBD2 went unverified against the DNA. TRBV21-1 is assigned pseudogene status. The CDR3 consists of 17 residues. Written as DNA, the CDR3 is TGTGCCAGCAGCAAAGAGGGGACTAGCGGAGGACACAATGAGCAGTTCTTC. Its protein product is CASSKEGTSGGHNEQFF.

This clonotype was counted ten times or more. J is TRBJ2-1 and V is TRBV15; D gene uncertain. The V gene's germline CDR1 is LNHNV and CDR2 YYDKDF (reference sequence). V lost 3 bases, J lost 8 bases, and 11 bases lay in between. The CDR3 runs to 13 residues. CDR3 region: CATSSVFLDEQFF. In nucleotides, the CDR3 is TGTGCCACCAGCAGTGTGTTCTTGGATGAGCAGTTCTTC. Complete variable domain (other parts from reference TRBV15 and TRBJ2-1): DAMVIQNPRYQVTQFGKPVTLSCSQTLNHNVMYWYQQKSSQAPKLLFHYYDKDFNNEADTPDNFQSRRPNTSFCFLDIRSPGLGDTAMYLCATSSVFLDEQFFGPGTRLTVL.